The present TCR beta chain was sequenced within a study of shared clonotypes between healthy human individuals. Using immunoSEQ multiplex PCR, the repertoire was profiled, and TCRdb retains in-frame clones only, with some absent. The data show some 360,000 clones, more than 60% seen once. To note about this clone: Its antigen is unidentified.

In germline, CDR1 is SGHRS, CDR2 YFSETQ. This CDR3 has 15 residues. V gave up 0 bases and J gave up 5 bases, with 12 bases separating them. Only Caucasian adults living in Nashville, Tennessee made up the donor group. The study, taken as a whole, reports: Non-shared clonotypes had lower generation probabilities than clonotypes shared by all four sorted-subset donors. The small donor group covered limited genetic and exposure diversity.

Input material: memory CD4+ T cells sorted from blood. Subset noted: CD45RA-negative fraction. The chain couples TRBV5-1 to TRBJ2-1; D remains ambiguous. This clonotype was obtained from a man younger than 40 in good health. Here the CDR3 DNA reads TGCGCCAGCAGCTTGGAGATTCCACCCCACAATGAGCAGTTCTTC. Amino acid sequence: CASSLEIPPHNEQFF.